Detailed here is one T cell receptor (beta chain). Seattle patient enrollment occurred during active infection, with longitudinal follow-up thereafter. The data are from a study of blood T cell repertoires in COVID-19. Looking at the study overall: The United States, Italy and Spain were the sources of the acute and convalescent COVID-19 samples. Sources were T cells, B-cell-depleted T cells, or PBMCs; the material itself was cDNA or gDNA.

Here immunoSEQ multiplex PCR was the method, and the copy in TCRdb shows in-frame clones only, minus some. This sample has 250,000 to 300,000 clones, with about nine tenths found just once. Sequenced sample: peripheral blood. The TCR was taken from a woman aged 25 to 39 with COVID-19, enrolled during active disease.

The CDR3 nucleotides are TGTGCCAGCAGCTCAACGGCGCGGGGGGACTCCTACGAGCAGTACTTC. Translation gives CASSSTARGDSYEQYF. The V gene is TRBV6-2 or TRBV6-3, the J gene TRBJ2-7; 8 nucleotides line up with TRBD2. Germline V gives CDR1 MNHEY, CDR2 SVGEGT. This CDR3 contains 16 residues. Trimming took 6 bases from V and 0 from J; bases not matched to a gene: 10.